What follows is one TCR beta chain and its context. Source study methods: It was from reference gene primer amplification that nucleated cell counts were estimated. The data were produced by immunoSEQ multiplex PCR, yet TCRdb's version contains in-frame clones alone and is incomplete. D and trimming come from the DNA, and the V and J calls and clone size come from that table. The profile covers 120,000 or so clones, with 79% appearing a single time and 37% taken by the ten largest. Germline-derived CDR1 and CDR2 are SQVTM and ANQGSEA. This CDR3 comprises 15 residues. Trimming took 5 bases from V and 4 from J; bases not matched to a gene: 12. The source of the sample is a study of blood T cell repertoires in COVID-19. About the study: COVID-19 samples from acute and convalescent phases originated in the United States, Italy and Spain. The analysed material was cDNA or gDNA that came from T cells, B-cell-depleted T cells, or PBMCs.

Sequenced sample: peripheral blood. J is TRBJ2-3 and V is TRBV29-1, with 7 bases aligning to TRBD1. The sequence was obtained from a man aged 40-50 years with active or convalescent COVID-19. This chain's CDR3 is CSVSTGERIADTQYF. The CDR3 nucleotides read TGCAGCGTTTCTACAGGGGAAAGAATAGCAGATACGCAGTATTTT.